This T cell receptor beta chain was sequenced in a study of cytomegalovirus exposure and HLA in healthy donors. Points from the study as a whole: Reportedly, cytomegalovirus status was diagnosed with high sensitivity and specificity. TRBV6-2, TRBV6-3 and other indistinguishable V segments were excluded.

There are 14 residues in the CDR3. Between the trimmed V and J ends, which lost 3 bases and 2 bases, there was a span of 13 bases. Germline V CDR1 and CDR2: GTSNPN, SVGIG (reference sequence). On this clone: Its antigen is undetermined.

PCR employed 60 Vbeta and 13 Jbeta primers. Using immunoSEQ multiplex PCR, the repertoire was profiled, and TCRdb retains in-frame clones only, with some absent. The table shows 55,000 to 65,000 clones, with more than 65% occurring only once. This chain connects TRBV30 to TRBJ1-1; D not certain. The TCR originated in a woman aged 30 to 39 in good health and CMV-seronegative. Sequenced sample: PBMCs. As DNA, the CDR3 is TGTGCCTGGAGGCGGTCCCCCTACAACACTGAAGCTTTCTTT. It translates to CAWRRSPYNTEAFF. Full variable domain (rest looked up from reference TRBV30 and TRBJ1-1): SQTIHQWPATLVQPVGSPLSLECTVEGTSNPNLYWYRQAAGRGLQLLFYSVGIGQISSEVPQNLSASRPQDRQFILSSKKLLLSDSGFYLCAWRRSPYNTEAFFGQGTRLTVV.